This entry lists 30 T cell receptor beta chains sequenced from one sample in a study of blood T cell repertoires in COVID-19. Sequencing was performed with immunoSEQ multiplex PCR; in TCRdb, only in-frame clones are kept and a portion is missing. The table records some 100,000 clones, roughly 80% of them present only once. Sequenced material: peripheral blood. The receptors originated from a man in his forties or fifties with acute or convalescent COVID-19.

V gene TRBV7-9 combines with J gene TRBJ1-2; no firm D call. Germline values: CDR1 SEHNR, CDR2 FQNEAQ (reference sequence). The length of the CDR3 is 14 residues. The V and J ends lost 4 bases and 7 bases respectively, with 16 bases between them. CDR3 nucleotide sequence: TGTGCCAGCAGCTCCGGGAGGCTCTGGGGTGGCTACACCTTC. This codes for CASSSGRLWGGYTF.

This chain connects TRBV9 to TRBJ2-1; TRBD2 matches at 14 bases. V lost 3 bases, J lost 4 bases, and 15 bases stayed unmatched. This CDR3 is 20 amino acids long. Germline V lookup: CDR1 SGDLS, CDR2 YYNGEE. CDR3 bases: TGTGCCAGCAGCGATCCGCTCGGGACTAGCGGGAGTACGGGGTACAATGAGCAGTTCTTC. Translated, it gives CASSDPLGTSGSTGYNEQFF.

This sequence joins TRBV2 and TRBJ2-3, with D tentatively TRBD1 (7 bases). In germline, CDR1 is SNHLY, CDR2 FYNNEI. This CDR3 is built from 16 residues. The V and J ends lost 3 bases and 2 bases respectively, with 15 bases between them. The CDR3 sequence: CASSESGRGDTDTQYF. The CDR3 DNA reads TGTGCCAGCAGTGAGTCCGGCAGGGGGGACACAGATACGCAGTATTTT.

The V and J genes are TRBV11-1 and TRBJ2-2, with D possibly matching TRBD1 (7 bases). Germline V CDR1 and CDR2: SGHAT, FQDESV (reference sequence). The CDR3 totals 15 residues. V lost 6 bases and J lost 3, with 14 bases in between. The CDR3 loop is CASREQGTDTGELFF. The DNA of the CDR3 is TGTGCCAGCAGAGAACAGGGGACTGACACCGGGGAGCTGTTTTTT.

The chain couples TRBV7-3 to TRBJ1-1; possibly TRBD1 for D (6 bases). Germline CDR1 reads SGHTA; CDR2 reads FQGTGA. Trimming pared 3 bases from V and 7 bases from J, leaving 21 bases between. The CDR3 loop spans 16 amino acids. This CDR3 is CASSLTALGTGHEAFF. CDR3 DNA sequence: TGTGCCAGCAGCTTGACAGCCCTGGGAACGGGACATGAAGCTTTCTTT.

This clone was seen only a few times. The genes are TRBV29-1 and TRBJ2-2; TRBD1 is a possible D gene (5 bases). The germline V gene encodes CDR1 SQVTM and CDR2 ANQGSEA. The V end lost 6 bases, the J end lost 7 bases, and 18 bases lay between the germline ends. This CDR3 contains 14 residues. The CDR3 is CSVPSSTVHGELFF. The CDR3 DNA follows: TGCAGCGTGCCTTCCTCGACAGTTCACGGGGAGCTGTTTTTT.

This clone appeared a few times. This chain links TRBV6-5 with TRBJ2-7; a possible D gene is TRBD1 (6 bases). This CDR3 has 12 residues. The V end was cut by 6 bases, the J end by 5 bases, with 11 bases between. Per germline, CDR1 MNHEY and CDR2 SVGAGI. CDR3 sequence reads: CASRGQLDEQYF. The CDR3 DNA reads as TGTGCCAGCAGGGGACAACTCGACGAGCAGTACTTC.

This chain links TRBV9 with TRBJ1-6, with 7 bases lining up with TRBD1. Looked up from germline, CDR1 is SGDLS and CDR2 is YYNGEE. The CDR3 covers 14 residues. V was pared by 2 bases and J by 5 bases, with 1 base of the junction left unmatched. The CDR3 DNA reads TGTGCCAGCAGCGTGGGGACAGATAATTCACCCCTCCACTTT. It yields the protein CASSVGTDNSPLHF.

The chain is built from TRBV21-1 and TRBJ1-2. TRBV21-1 is classified as a pseudogene. The CDR3 sequence is 14 residues long. The CDR3 spells CASSNAIMCDGYTF. The CDR3 DNA sequence: TGTGCCAGCAGCAATGCGATTATGTGCGATGGCTACACCTTC.

As for this clone: A much larger clone differs by one base, so this may be a read error. V and J are TRBV6-5 and TRBJ2-7, with 7 bases that match TRBD2. CDR1 and CDR2 (germline): MNHEY, SVGAGI. This CDR3 has 15 residues. CDR3 in amino acids: CVSSYSSGDSYEQYF. In DNA, the CDR3 is TGTGTCAGCAGTTACTCGAGCGGGGACTCCTACGAGCAGTACTTC.

The J gene is TRBJ1-3, the V gene TRBV7-8, with a possible D match to TRBD1 (5 bases). Trimming stripped 5 bases from V and 0 bases from J, with 14 bases between. Germline CDR1 and CDR2: SGHVS and FQNEAQ. The CDR3 extends over 16 amino acids. CDR3 nucleotides: TGTGCCAGCAGCCCTGGGGTAGGGGCCTCTGGAAACACCATATATTTT. Translated: CASSPGVGASGNTIYF. Full variable domain (remainder filled in from reference TRBV7-8 and TRBJ1-3): GAGVSQSPRYKVAKRGQDVALRCDPISGHVSLFWYQQALGQGPEFLTYFQNEAQLDKSGLPSDRFFAERPEGSVSTLKIQRTQQEDSAVYLCASSPGVGASGNTIYFGEGSWLTVV.

This clone was seen only a few times. J is TRBJ1-3 and V is TRBV19; unclear D gene. The CDR3 extends over 17 amino acids. CDR1 is LNHDA, CDR2 SQIVND, per germline (reference sequence). Trimming pared 10 bases from V and 0 bases from J, leaving 22 bases between. CDR3 sequence reads: CATRPGEGLYSGNTIYF. The CDR3 DNA sequence: TGTGCCACCCGGCCCGGGGAGGGCCTCTACTCTGGAAACACCATATATTTT.

This chain joins TRBV19 and TRBJ2-5, with 13 bases lining up with TRBD2. The V gene's germline CDR1 is LNHDA and CDR2 SQIVND (reference sequence). After removal of 6 bases from V and 2 bases from J, the junction contained 9 bases not matched to a gene. The CDR3 runs 17 residues. The CDR3: CASSFPLGLAGQETQYF. The DNA for the CDR3 is TGTGCCAGTAGCTTCCCACTGGGACTAGCGGGGCAAGAGACCCAGTACTTC. Filled out from reference TRBV19 and TRBJ2-5, the complete variable domain reads DGGITQSPKYLFRKEGQNVTLSCEQNLNHDAMYWYRQDPGQGLRLIYYSQIVNDFQKGDIAEGYSVSREKKESFPLTVTSAQKNPTAFYLCASSFPLGLAGQETQYFGPGTRLLVL.

The rearrangement uses TRBV7-2 and TRBJ1-2, with 12 bases matching TRBD1. Trimming took 5 bases from V and 4 from J; bases not matched to a gene: 8. Germline CDR1 is SGHTA and CDR2 is FQGNSA. This CDR3 has 16 amino acids. The CDR3 reads CASSLSGQGATYGYTF. CDR3 bases: TGTGCCAGCAGCCTTTCGGGACAGGGGGCCACCTATGGCTACACCTTC.

The chain links TRBV6-6 to TRBJ2-1; 10 positions match TRBD2. The CDR3 consists of 15 residues. Germline values: CDR1 MNHNY, CDR2 SVGAGI (reference sequence). The ends lost 7 bases at V and 1 base at J; junction bases unmatched: 4. The chain's CDR3 is CASNLAGDSYNEQFF. CDR3 nucleotide sequence: TGTGCCAGCAATCTAGCGGGAGATTCCTACAATGAGCAGTTCTTC.

The rearrangement uses TRBV11-2 and TRBJ2-2; D is possibly TRBD1 (5 bases). The CDR3 covers 13 residues. Per germline, CDR1 SGHAT and CDR2 FQNNGV. Trimming took 6 bases from V and 8 from J, leaving 13 bases between them. The CDR3 region has the DNA TGTGCCAGCAGTCAACAGGCCCTGGGGGAGCTGTTTTTT. It codes for CASSQQALGELFF. The full variable domain, in which reference TRBV11-2 and TRBJ2-2 provide the parts outside the CDR3, is EAGVAQSPRYKIIEKRQSVAFWCNPISGHATLYWYQQILGQGPKLLIQFQNNGVVDDSQLPKDRFSAERLKGVDSTLKIQPAKLEDSAVYLCASSQQALGELFFGEGSRLTVL.

The chain links TRBV6-2 or TRBV6-3 to TRBJ1-5; 7 nucleotides agree with TRBD1. The germline gives CDR1 MNHEY, CDR2 SVGEGT. The CDR3 sequence is 14 residues long. Germline trimming cut 4 bases from V and 7 bases from J; bases unmatched to any gene: 7. DNA of the CDR3: TGTGCCAGCAGTTCACAGGGGTATCGGCAGCCCCAGCATTTT. This codes for CASSSQGYRQPQHF.

V and J are TRBV5-1 and TRBJ2-1; 11 bases line up with TRBD2. Germline V CDR1 and CDR2: SGHRS, YFSETQ. The CDR3 consists of 15 residues. J was trimmed by 8 bases and V by 3 bases; bases with no gene match: 7. The CDR3 DNA follows: TGCGCCAGCAGCTGGGGGACTAGCGGTAGGGATGAGCAGTTCTTC. It encodes CASSWGTSGRDEQFF.

This clone was found a few times. V and J are TRBV7-3 and TRBJ2-2, with TRBD2 identical over 9 bases. The CDR3 is 17 amino acids. J was trimmed by 0 bases and V by 5 bases; bases with no gene match: 7. Germline V lookup: CDR1 SGHTA, CDR2 FQGTGA. This chain's CDR3 is CASSPRGGGANTGELFF. The CDR3 DNA follows: TGTGCCAGCAGCCCCAGGGGCGGGGGGGCGAACACCGGGGAGCTGTTTTTT.

V is TRBV11-2 and J is TRBJ2-7, with D perhaps TRBD1 (5 bases). Germline loops: CDR1 SGHAT, CDR2 FQNNGV. V was clipped by 1 base and J by 12 bases, with 13 bases between them. The CDR3 extends over 12 amino acids. The CDR3 DNA reads as TGTGCCAGCAGCTTAGGGCAGGGCTCGCTGTACTTC. This translates into CASSLGQGSLYF.

On this clone itself: Other DNA sequences within the sample encode an identical CDR3. The chain carries TRBV9 and TRBJ2-1; the match to TRBD1 covers 9 bases. V was clipped by 0 bases and J by 5 bases; unmatched bases: 6. The CDR3 is 16 residues long. The germline V gene has CDR1 SGDLS and CDR2 YYNGEE. This chain's CDR3 is CASSVGGQGRDNEQFF. Here the CDR3 DNA reads TGTGCCAGCAGCGTAGGGGGACAGGGACGGGACAATGAGCAGTTCTTC.

The J gene is TRBJ2-1, the V gene TRBV5-1, with 10 bases matching TRBD1. V shed 5 bases, J shed 3 bases, and the junction held 5 bases outside the gene matches. The CDR3 totals 15 residues. From germline, CDR1 is SGHRS and CDR2 YFSETQ. CDR3 DNA sequence: TGCGCCAGCAGACCCGGGACAGGGGTCTACAATGAGCAGTTCTTC. As protein: CASRPGTGVYNEQFF.

V gene TRBV6-6 combines with J gene TRBJ2-1, with D possibly matching TRBD2 (6 bases). CDR1 and CDR2 (germline): MNHNY, SVGAGI (reference sequence). V lost 6 bases and J lost 0, with 12 bases in between. The CDR3 runs 15 residues. CDR3: CASREDGSSYNEQFF. CDR3 in DNA: TGTGCCAGCAGGGAGGACGGGAGCTCCTACAATGAGCAGTTCTTC.

The V call is TRBV10-1, the J call TRBJ2-7, with TRBD2 identical over 9 bases. The CDR3 consists of 15 residues. Germline V gene lookup returns CDR1 WNHNN and CDR2 SYGVQD (reference sequence). V trimming: 5 bases; J trimming: 2 bases; junction bases outside the gene matches: 7. This CDR3 is CASSSLTSGPYEQYF. The CDR3 region has the DNA TGCGCCAGCAGTAGCTTGACTAGCGGTCCCTACGAGCAGTACTTC.

This chain uses TRBV2 with TRBJ1-3; D is undetermined. CDR3 length: 16 residues. Between the trimmed V and J ends, which lost 8 bases and 0 bases, there was a span of 17 bases. Germline V gives CDR1 SNHLY, CDR2 FYNNEI. CDR3 residues: CASSRQFGISGNTIYF. CDR3 sequence (DNA): TGTGCCAGCTCACGTCAGTTCGGGATCTCTGGAAACACCATATATTTT.

J is TRBJ2-1 and V is TRBV12-3 or TRBV12-4, with D perhaps matching TRBD1 (5 bases). V shed 5 bases and J shed 15 bases, with 17 bases lying between them. The CDR3 has 12 amino acids. This CDR3 is CASSTPPGAWFF. As DNA, the CDR3 is TGTGCCAGCAGTACACCACCTGGGGCCTGGTTCTTC.

The chain recombines TRBV5-1 with TRBJ1-2, with D hard to call. Looked up from germline, CDR1 is SGHRS and CDR2 is YFSETQ. The CDR3 contains 12 residues. V was clipped by 1 base and J by 5 bases, with 6 bases between them. CDR3 amino acids: CASSLSGYGYTF. CDR3 nucleotide sequence: TGCGCCAGCAGCTTGTCCGGGTATGGCTACACCTTC.

The chain joins TRBV7-8 to TRBJ1-2, with unresolved D. Trimming stripped 2 bases from V and 3 bases from J, with 7 bases between. CDR3 length: 13 residues. The germline CDR1 and CDR2 sequences are SGHVS and FQNEAQ. The CDR3 region is CASSLSVDYGYTF. In DNA, the CDR3 is TGTGCCAGCAGCTTAAGCGTCGACTATGGCTACACCTTC. Filled out from reference TRBV7-8 and TRBJ1-2, the complete variable domain reads GAGVSQSPRYKVAKRGQDVALRCDPISGHVSLFWYQQALGQGPEFLTYFQNEAQLDKSGLPSDRFFAERPEGSVSTLKIQRTQQEDSAVYLCASSLSVDYGYTFGSGTRLTVV.

The V and J genes are TRBV3-1 (or the pseudogene TRBV3-2) and TRBJ1-4; 11 nucleotides agree with TRBD1. The CDR3 contains 16 residues. V was clipped by 3 bases and J by 8 bases; unmatched bases: 8. CDR1 and CDR2 from the germline V gene are LGHDT and YNNKEL (reference sequence). The CDR3 DNA is TGTGCCAGCAGCCAGGCTGGGACAGGGGGTTGGGAAAAACTGTTTTTT. Protein: CASSQAGTGGWEKLFF.

The J gene is TRBJ2-7, the V gene TRBV24-1; 8 bases align to TRBD2. CDR1 is KGHDR, CDR2 SFDVKD, per germline. V lost 4 bases to trimming and J lost 3 bases; unmatched junction nucleotides: 10. The CDR3 has 16 amino acids. The CDR3 sequence: CATSDDTGGHGYEQYF. DNA of the CDR3: TGTGCCACCAGTGACGATACGGGGGGGCACGGCTACGAGCAGTACTTC.